The clone carrying this T cell receptor beta chain was observed a single time. Its antigen is still unknown. Between the trimmed V and J ends, which lost 2 bases and 4 bases, there was a span of 0 bases. The germline gives CDR1 LNHNV, CDR2 YYDKDF (reference sequence). This CDR3 region has 11 residues. The data were produced by immunoSEQ multiplex PCR, yet TCRdb's version contains in-frame clones alone and is incomplete. The sample consists of about 1.5 million clones, approximately 98% of them appearing once. The source of the sample is a study of shared clonotypes between healthy human individuals. The study's findings and limits: The researchers took only blood, and tissue repertoires probably look different. Memory subsets had estimated richness that was generally smaller than that of naive subsets. Since donors were few, the genetic and exposure-history diversity represented was limited.

The sequencing input was naive CD4+ T cells sorted from blood. Documented subset: CD45RA+ positively selected. This chain links TRBV15 with TRBJ2-1; D unclear. The clonotype originates from a man aged 25-45 years in good health. In DNA form, the CDR3 reads TGTGCCACCAGCAGATACAATGAGCAGTTCTTC. This codes for CATSRYNEQFF.